This entry describes one T cell receptor beta chain. TCRdb recomputed calls from the RT-PCR reads with MiXCR, one row per CDR3 protein. The repertoire holds about 960,000 distinct CDR3 sequences, with under 20% as singletons. This CDR3 has 11 amino acids. CDR1 SGHRS and CDR2 YFSETQ come from the germline V gene. With 5 bases removed from V and 13 bases from J, the gap between germline ends came to 13 bases. The sample belongs to a study of patients and donors after allogeneic stem cell transplantation. Material: blood, either unsorted or a sorted T cell fraction (not recorded which). The receptor's source is a human donor who was either an allogeneic HSCT recipient or a stem cell or donor lymphocyte infusion donor (not recorded which). It is not recorded whose cells these are; they may come from a transplant donor. This rearrangement joins TRBV5-1 to TRBJ2-1; tentative D call: TRBD1 (6 bases). The CDR3 bases are TGCGCCAGCAGTACAGGGATGGGTCAGTTCTTC. Protein product: CASSTGMGQFF. Together with reference TRBV5-1 and TRBJ2-1, the CDR3 gives the full variable domain: KAGVTQTPRYLIKTRGQQVTLSCSPISGHRSVSWYQQTPGQGLQFLFEYFSETQRNKGNFPGRFSGRQFSNSRSEMNVSTLELGDSALYLCASSTGMGQFFGPGTRLTVL.